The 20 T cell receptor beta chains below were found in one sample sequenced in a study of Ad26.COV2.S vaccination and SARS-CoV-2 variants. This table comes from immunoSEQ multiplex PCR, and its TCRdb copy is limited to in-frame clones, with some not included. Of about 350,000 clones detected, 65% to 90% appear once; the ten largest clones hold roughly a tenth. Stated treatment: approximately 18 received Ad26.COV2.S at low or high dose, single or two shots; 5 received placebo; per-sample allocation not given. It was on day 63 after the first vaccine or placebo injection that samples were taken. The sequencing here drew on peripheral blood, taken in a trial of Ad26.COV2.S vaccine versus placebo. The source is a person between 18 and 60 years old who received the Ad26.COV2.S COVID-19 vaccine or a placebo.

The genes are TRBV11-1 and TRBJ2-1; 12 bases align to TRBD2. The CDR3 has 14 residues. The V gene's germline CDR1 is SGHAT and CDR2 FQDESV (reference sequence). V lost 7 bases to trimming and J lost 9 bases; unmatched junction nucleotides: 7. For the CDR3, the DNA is TGTGCCAGCATCGGGACTAGCGGGTACGGTGAGCAGTTCTTC. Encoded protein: CASIGTSGYGEQFF.

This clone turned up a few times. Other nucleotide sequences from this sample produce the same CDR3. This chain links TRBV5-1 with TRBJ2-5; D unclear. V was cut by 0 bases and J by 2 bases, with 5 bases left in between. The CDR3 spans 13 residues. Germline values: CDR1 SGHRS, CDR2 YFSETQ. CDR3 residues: CASSLVGQETQYF. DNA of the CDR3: TGCGCCAGCAGCTTGGTAGGGCAAGAGACCCAGTACTTC.

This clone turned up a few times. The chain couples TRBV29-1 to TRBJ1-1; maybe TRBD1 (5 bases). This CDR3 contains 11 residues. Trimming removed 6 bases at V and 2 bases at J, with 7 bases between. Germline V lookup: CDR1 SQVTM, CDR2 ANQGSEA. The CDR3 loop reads CSVRVNTEAFF. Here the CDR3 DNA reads TGCAGCGTCAGGGTAAACACTGAAGCTTTCTTT.

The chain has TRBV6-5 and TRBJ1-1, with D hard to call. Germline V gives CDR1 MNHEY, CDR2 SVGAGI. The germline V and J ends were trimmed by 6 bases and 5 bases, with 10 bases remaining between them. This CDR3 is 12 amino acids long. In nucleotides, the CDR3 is TGTGCCAGCAGACCCCAAGGAACTGAAGCTTTCTTT. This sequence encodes CASRPQGTEAFF.

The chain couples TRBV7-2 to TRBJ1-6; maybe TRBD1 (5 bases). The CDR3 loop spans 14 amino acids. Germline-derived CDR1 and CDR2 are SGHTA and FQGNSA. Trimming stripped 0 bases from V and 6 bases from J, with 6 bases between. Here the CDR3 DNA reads TGTGCCAGCAGCTTAGCAGGGGCTAATTCACCCCTCCACTTT. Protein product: CASSLAGANSPLHF.

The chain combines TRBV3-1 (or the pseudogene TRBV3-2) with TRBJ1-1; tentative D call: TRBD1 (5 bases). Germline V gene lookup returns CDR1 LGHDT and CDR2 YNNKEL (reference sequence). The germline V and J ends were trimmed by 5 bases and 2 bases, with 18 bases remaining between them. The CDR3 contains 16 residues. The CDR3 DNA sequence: TGTGCCAGCAGCGGAATTATGGGACTCCACAACACTGAAGCTTTCTTT. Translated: CASSGIMGLHNTEAFF.

The CDR3 region has the DNA TGTGCCAGCAGTAGGGACTTAAATGAAAAACTGTTTTTT. Protein: CASSRDLNEKLFF. The rearrangement links TRBV6-5 to TRBJ1-4, with a weak D call TRBD1 (5 bases). Germline-derived CDR1 and CDR2 are MNHEY and SVGAGI. CDR3 length: 13 residues. Deletions cut 5 bases from V and 5 bases from J, with 9 bases between.

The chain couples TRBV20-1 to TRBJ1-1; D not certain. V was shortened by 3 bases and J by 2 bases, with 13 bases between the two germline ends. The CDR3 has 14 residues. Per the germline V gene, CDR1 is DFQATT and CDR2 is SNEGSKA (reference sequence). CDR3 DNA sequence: TGCAGTGCTAGTTCAGGACCCTTAAACACTGAAGCTTTCTTT. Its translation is CSASSGPLNTEAFF.

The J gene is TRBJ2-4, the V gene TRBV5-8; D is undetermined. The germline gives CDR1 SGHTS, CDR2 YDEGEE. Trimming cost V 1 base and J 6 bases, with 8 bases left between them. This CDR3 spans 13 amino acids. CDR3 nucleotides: TGTGCCAGCAGCTTGCGGGCTGGAAACATTCAGTACTTC. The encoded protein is CASSLRAGNIQYF. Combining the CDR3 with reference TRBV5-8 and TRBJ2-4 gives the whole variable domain EAGVTQSPTHLIKTRGQQATLRCSPISGHTSVYWYQQALGLGLQFLLWYDEGEERNRGNFPPRFSGRQFPNYSSELNVNALELEDSALYLCASSLRAGNIQYFGAGTRLSVL.

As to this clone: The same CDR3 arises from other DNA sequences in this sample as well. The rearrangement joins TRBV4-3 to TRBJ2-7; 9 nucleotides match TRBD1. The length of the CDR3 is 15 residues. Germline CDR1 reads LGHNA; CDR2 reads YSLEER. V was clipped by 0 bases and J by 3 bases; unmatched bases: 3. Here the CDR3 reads CASSQDRDRVYEQYF. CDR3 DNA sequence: TGCGCCAGCAGCCAAGACCGGGACAGGGTCTACGAGCAGTACTTC.

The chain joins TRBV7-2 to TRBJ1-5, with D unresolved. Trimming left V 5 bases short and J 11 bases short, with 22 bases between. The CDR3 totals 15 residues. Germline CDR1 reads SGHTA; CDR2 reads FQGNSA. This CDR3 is CASSESRLLPGAQHF. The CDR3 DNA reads TGTGCCAGCAGCGAGTCGAGGCTGCTTCCCGGGGCCCAGCATTTT.

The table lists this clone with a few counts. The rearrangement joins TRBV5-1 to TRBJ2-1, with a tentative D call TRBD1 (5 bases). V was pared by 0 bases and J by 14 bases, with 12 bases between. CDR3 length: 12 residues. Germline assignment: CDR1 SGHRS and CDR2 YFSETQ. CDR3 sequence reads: CASSLEPGWEFF. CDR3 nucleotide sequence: TGCGCCAGCAGCTTGGAGCCAGGGTGGGAGTTCTTC.

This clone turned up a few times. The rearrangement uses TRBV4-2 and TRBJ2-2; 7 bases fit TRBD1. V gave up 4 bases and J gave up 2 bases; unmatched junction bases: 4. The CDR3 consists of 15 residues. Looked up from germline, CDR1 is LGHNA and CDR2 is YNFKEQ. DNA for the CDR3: TGTGCCAGCAGCCTCGGACAGGTCAACACCGGGGAGCTGTTTTTT. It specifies CASSLGQVNTGELFF.

The DNA of the CDR3 is TGTGCCAGCAGTTACACCGCAGGGGTAGGCGGGGAGCTGTTTTTT. It encodes CASSYTAGVGGELFF. The gene calls are TRBV6-2 or TRBV6-3 and TRBJ2-2, with D perhaps matching TRBD1 (6 bases). The germline CDR1 and CDR2 sequences are MNHEY and SVGEGT. The V and J ends lost 2 bases and 7 bases respectively, with 14 bases between them. The CDR3 runs 15 residues.

The CDR3 DNA is TGTGCCAGCAGCGTAGGAGCGGGACCCAAGGGCGGGGAGCTGTTTTTT. This gives the protein CASSVGAGPKGGELFF. The V and J genes are TRBV9 and TRBJ2-2, with TRBD2 identical over 7 bases. V shed 0 bases and J 7 bases; nucleotides not matched to a gene: 9. Germline CDR1 and CDR2: SGDLS and YYNGEE. CDR3 length: 16 amino acids.

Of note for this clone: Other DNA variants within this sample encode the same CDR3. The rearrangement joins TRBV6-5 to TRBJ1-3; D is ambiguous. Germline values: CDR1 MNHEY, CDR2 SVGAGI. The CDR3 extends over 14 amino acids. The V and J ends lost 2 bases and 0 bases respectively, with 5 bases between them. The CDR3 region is CASSYGSSGNTIYF. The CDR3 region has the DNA TGTGCCAGCAGTTACGGCAGCTCTGGAAACACCATATATTTT.

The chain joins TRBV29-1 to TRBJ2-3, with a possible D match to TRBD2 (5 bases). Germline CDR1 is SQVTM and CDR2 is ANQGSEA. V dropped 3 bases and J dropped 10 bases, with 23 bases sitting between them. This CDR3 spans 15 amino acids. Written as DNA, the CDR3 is TGCAGCGTTGAGGGTCTAGCCTTGGCCATTGGGTCGCAGTATTTT. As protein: CSVEGLALAIGSQYF.

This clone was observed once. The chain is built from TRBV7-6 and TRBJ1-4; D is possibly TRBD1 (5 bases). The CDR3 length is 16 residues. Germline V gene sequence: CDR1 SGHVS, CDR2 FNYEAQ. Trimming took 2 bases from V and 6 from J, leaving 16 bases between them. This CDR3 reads CASSLRSGRAYEKLFF. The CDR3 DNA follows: TGTGCCAGCAGCTTAAGATCGGGCAGGGCTTATGAAAAACTGTTTTTT.

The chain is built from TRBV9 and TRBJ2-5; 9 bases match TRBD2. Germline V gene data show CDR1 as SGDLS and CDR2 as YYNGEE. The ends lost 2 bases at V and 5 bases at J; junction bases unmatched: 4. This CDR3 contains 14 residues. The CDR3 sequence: CASSVASGTETQYF. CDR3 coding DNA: TGTGCCAGCAGCGTCGCTAGCGGGACTGAGACCCAGTACTTC.

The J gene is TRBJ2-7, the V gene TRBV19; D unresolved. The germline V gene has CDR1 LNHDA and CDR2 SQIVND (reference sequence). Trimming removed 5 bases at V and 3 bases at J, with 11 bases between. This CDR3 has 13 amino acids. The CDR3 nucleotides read TGTGCCAGTAGTGCAGGCCATGGCTACGAGCAGTACTTC. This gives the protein CASSAGHGYEQYF.